This is a list of T cell receptor beta chains from one sample in a study of shared clonotypes between healthy human individuals. Generated by immunoSEQ multiplex PCR, the TCRdb table keeps only in-frame clones and is missing some. The sample lists some 500,000 clones, around 80% seen once, with around 12% in the top ten. The sample consisted of PBMCs. All receptors come from a woman aged 35 to 49 in good health. Some clones in this sample may be carry-over from other donors' samples. Each CDR3 is given with its conserved first and last residue. A D gene is named only where the DNA matches it firmly. Size is omitted from some rows. Given values are once, few, many or a class for expanded clones.

>TRBJ2-2|TRBD2|TRBV7-9|.
TGTGCCAGCCCGCGGGAGGGAGGGGCGACCGGGGAGCTGTTTTTT
CASPREGGATGELFF
>TRBJ1-4|.|TRBV18|few
TGTGCCAGCTCACCGACCTCTAATAATGAAAAACTGTTTTTT
CASSPTSNNEKLFF
>TRBJ1-3|.|TRBV19|few
TGTGCCAGCCGCATTAGTGCAGCCTCTGGAAACACCATATATTTT
CASRISAASGNTIYF
>TRBJ1-2|.|TRBV15|.
TGTGCCACCAGCAGAGGTCAGGGAAGCTATGGCTACACCTTC
CATSRGQGSYGYTF
>TRBJ2-5|TRBD1|TRBV6-5|.
TGTGCCAGCAGCTGGGGACAGCTAAAAGAGACCCAGTACTTC
CASSWGQLKETQYF
>TRBJ2-2|.|TRBV7-8|few
TGTGCCAGCAGCTTTGTCGGGGAGCTGTTTTTT
CASSFVGELFF
>TRBJ1-2|TRBD1|TRBV10-3|few
TGTGCCACCAGGGTTTGGGAGGGGGCGATTGGCTACACCTTC
CATRVWEGAIGYTF
>TRBJ2-3|TRBD2|TRBV7-2|.
TGTGCCAGCAGCTGGTCTAGCGGGAGGGTCGCAGATACGCAGTATTTT
CASSWSSGRVADTQYF
>TRBJ1-1|TRBD1|TRBV30|few
TGTGCCTGGAGTGGGACAGGTTACATGAACACTGAAGCTTTCTTT
CAWSGTGYMNTEAFF
>TRBJ2-7|.|TRBV20-1|.
TGCAGTGCTCCATTAGGCGAGCAGTACTTC
CSAPLGEQYF
>TRBJ2-7|.|TRBV27|once
TGTGCCAGCAGTCAGGGGCTTCATCCCTACGAGCAGTACTTC
CASSQGLHPYEQYF
>TRBJ1-3|.|TRBV7-2|.
TGTGCCAGCAGCTTCCCAGGGACGGCGGGAAACACCATATATTTT
CASSFPGTAGNTIYF
>TRBJ2-7|.|TRBV5-4|.
TGTGCCAGCAGCCCCGGGGAGGGACAGGCGGGGAACGAGCAGTACTTC
CASSPGEGQAGNEQYF
>TRBJ2-7|TRBD2|TRBV14|.
TGTGCCAGCAGCCAAGGGGGAAGCGGGAGAGGAGGCGAGCAGTACTTC
CASSQGGSGRGGEQYF
>TRBJ1-1|.|TRBV7-9|.
TGTGCCAGCAGCTTAACAGACAACACTGAAGCTTTCTTT
CASSLTDNTEAFF
>TRBJ2-7|TRBD1|TRBV12-5|many
TGTGCTAGTGGTTTGTCTAGCCGGGACAGGGTCTACGAGCAGTACTTC
CASGLSSRDRVYEQYF
>TRBJ2-5|.|TRBV27|.
TGTGCCAGCAGTTTTGGGGCGACAAAAGAGACCCAGTACTTC
CASSFGATKETQYF
>TRBJ1-2|TRBD1|TRBV6-6|.
TGTGCCAGCAGTTACTCGGGGACAGGGGTCTATGGCTACACCTTC
CASSYSGTGVYGYTF
>TRBJ2-3|TRBD2|TRBV7-9|.
TGTGCCAGCAGCCTTTTTAGCGGGAGTGGGAGAAATACGCAGTATTTT
CASSLFSGSGRNTQYF
>TRBJ2-1|TRBD1|TRBV6-1|once
TGTGCCAGCAGCCCTACCAGAGACAGGGGCAATGAGCAGTTCTTC
CASSPTRDRGNEQFF
>TRBJ1-2|TRBD1|TRBV27|.
TGTGCCAGCAGTTTCCGCGGGACAGCAAGGAGCTACACCTTC
CASSFRGTARSYTF
>TRBJ2-3|.|TRBV19|.
TGTGCCAGTAGTATCGAAGGGGGGACAGATACGCAGTATTTT
CASSIEGGTDTQYF
>TRBJ1-1|TRBD1|TRBV19|once
TGTGCCAGTAGTACCGACGACAGGGGTGGAAACACTGAAGCTTTCTTT
CASSTDDRGGNTEAFF
>TRBJ2-5|TRBD2|TRBV5-1|.
TGCGCCAGCAGCTCCGGACTAGTAAGCGAGACCCAGTACTTC
CASSSGLVSETQYF
>TRBJ2-2|TRBD1|TRBV6-4|.
TGTGCCAGCAGTGATAAAACAGGGGGCCCCACCGGGGAGCTGTTTTTT
CASSDKTGGPTGELFF
>TRBJ2-7|TRBD2|TRBV5-1|.
TGCGCCAGCAGCTTGGTCCCGGGACTAGCGGCAGGGACCTACGAGCAGTACTTC
CASSLVPGLAAGTYEQYF
>TRBJ1-3|.|TRBV29-1|.
TGCAGCGTTGAAAGGCAGGCTGGAAACACCATATATTTT
CSVERQAGNTIYF
>TRBJ1-1|TRBD1|TRBV11-1|.
TGTGCCAGCAGCTTAGGTGGCAGGGGGTCGGTGAACACTGAAGCTTTCTTT
CASSLGGRGSVNTEAFF
>TRBJ2-5|TRBD1|TRBV30|.
TGTGCCTGGGACAAACAGGGGACGCCGGAGTTTGGGCAGTACTTC
CAWDKQGTPEFGQYF
>TRBJ2-1|TRBD2|TRBV19|.
TGTGCCAGTAGTCTTTCAGCCGGGACTAGCGGGGGGAATGAGCAGTTCTTC
CASSLSAGTSGGNEQFF
>TRBJ1-4|TRBD1|TRBV6-6|.
TGTGCCAGCAGCCACCGCTCACAGGGGGCTGCTGAAAAACTGTTTTTT
CASSHRSQGAAEKLFF
>TRBJ2-1|TRBD2|TRBV10-2|.
TGCGCCAGCAGTGAGTTTAAAGGGACTAGCGGCAACAATGAGCAGTTCTTC
CASSEFKGTSGNNEQFF
>TRBJ2-7|TRBD2|TRBV28|.
TGTGCCAGCACTCAGCGGGAGTCCCTTTACGAGCAGTACTTC
CASTQRESLYEQYF
>TRBJ1-4|.|TRBV5-1|.
TGCGCCAGCAGCTTGGAAGGGGTCAGGACCGCAACTAATGAAAAACTGTTTTTT
CASSLEGVRTATNEKLFF
>TRBJ1-2|TRBD1|TRBV5-1|many
TGCGCCAGCAGCACGACAGGGTTGAGGAGCTATGGCTACACCTTC
CASSTTGLRSYGYTF
>TRBJ2-5|.|TRBV7-2|.
TGTGCCAGCAGCCGACCCCGACAAACCCAAGAGACCCAGTACTTC
CASSRPRQTQETQYF
>TRBJ1-5|TRBD1|TRBV18|.
TGTGCCAGCTCCCAGGACAGGGGTGATCAGCCCCAGCATTTT
CASSQDRGDQPQHF
>TRBJ2-3|TRBD2|TRBV28|.
TGTGCCAGCAGCACTATACCCCTAGCGGGAGAGGCAGATACGCAGTATTTT
CASSTIPLAGEADTQYF
>TRBJ2-1|.|TRBV20-1|once
TGCAGTGCTTATACTCCGAATGAGCAGTTCTTC
CSAYTPNEQFF
>TRBJ2-7|.|TRBV19|.
TGTGCCAGTAGTGAGGCGGGACGCTCCTACGAGCAGTACTTC
CASSEAGRSYEQYF
>TRBJ1-1|.|TRBV6-1|.
TGTGCCAGCAGCAGTCGACAGCTTGAAGCTTTCTTT
CASSSRQLEAFF